Listed below are T cell receptor beta chains from one sample, sequenced in a study of cytomegalovirus exposure and HLA in healthy donors. TCRdb keeps only in-frame clones here, not all; method: immunoSEQ multiplex PCR. The sample contains about 100,000 clones, around four fifths of which appear only once. The sample comprised PBMCs. These receptors were obtained from a man aged 35-49 years in good health and CMV-seronegative. Both conserved end residues are part of each CDR3. The order of the fields is clone size, V gene, J gene, D gene, CDR3 protein, CDR3 DNA. The D gene is left open where the match is weak. Clone size is stated in some rows and not others, as once, few, many or a class when expanded.

once	TRBV11-2	TRBJ1-2	TRBD1	CASSPWTGGDGYTF	TGTGCCAGCAGCCCATGGACAGGGGGAGATGGCTACACCTTC
NA	TRBV30	TRBJ2-3	TRBD2	CAWSGRAGNPDTQYF	TGTGCCTGGAGTGGCCGAGCGGGGAACCCAGATACGCAGTATTTT
NA	TRBV11-2	TRBJ1-2	TRBD1	CASSQDRNYGYTF	TGTGCCAGCAGCCAGGACAGGAACTATGGCTACACCTTC
NA	TRBV7-2	TRBJ2-3	NA	CASSVSGDTQYF	TGTGCCAGCAGCGTTAGCGGAGATACGCAGTATTTT
NA	TRBV5-1	TRBJ1-1	TRBD1	CASSLEALGQGGEAFF	TGCGCCAGCAGCTTGGAAGCATTAGGACAGGGCGGTGAAGCTTTCTTT
NA	TRBV15	TRBJ1-1	TRBD1	CATSGQENTEAFF	TGTGCCACTTCAGGACAGGAGAACACTGAAGCTTTCTTT
NA	TRBV27	TRBJ2-3	NA	CASNTRGLPSTDTQYF	TGTGCCAGCAATACGCGGGGGCTTCCTAGCACAGATACGCAGTATTTT
once	TRBV5-4	TRBJ2-1	TRBD2	CASSFGGGGDNEQFF	TGTGCCAGCAGCTTCGGCGGGGGGGGCGACAATGAGCAGTTCTTC
NA	TRBV27	TRBJ1-1	TRBD1	CASSKPGQGRTEAFF	TGTGCCAGCAGTAAACCGGGACAGGGTCGAACTGAAGCTTTCTTT
NA	TRBV6-6	TRBJ2-7	TRBD1	CASSRDRDYEQYF	TGTGCCAGCAGTCGAGACAGGGACTACGAGCAGTACTTC
few	TRBV2	TRBJ1-1	NA	CASSRGANTEAFF	TGTGCCAGTAGCCGGGGGGCGAACACTGAAGCTTTCTTT
NA	TRBV30	TRBJ1-2	NA	CASGRDNSYTF	TGTGCCTCTGGCCGGGACAACAGCTACACCTTC
NA	TRBV25-1	TRBJ2-3	TRBD2	CASRTAGGTDTQYF	TGTGCCAGCAGGACGGCGGGGGGCACAGATACGCAGTATTTT
NA	TRBV11-2	TRBJ1-1	TRBD1	CASSTISGTALNTEAFF	TGTGCCAGCAGCACCATCTCCGGGACAGCTTTGAACACTGAAGCTTTCTTT
once	TRBV7-2	TRBJ1-1	TRBD1	CASSWIQGAAEAFF	TGTGCCAGCAGCTGGATACAGGGGGCGGCTGAAGCTTTCTTT
once	TRBV9	TRBJ1-2	TRBD1	CASSVRQGGIYGYTF	TGTGCCAGCAGCGTCAGACAGGGGGGGATCTATGGCTACACCTTC
NA	TRBV2	TRBJ2-3	NA	CASSLARDTQYF	TGTGCCAGCAGTCTCGCTAGGGATACGCAGTATTTT
NA	TRBV19	TRBJ2-2	NA	CASNLLGGLNTGELFF	TGTGCCAGTAATTTACTCGGGGGACTGAACACCGGGGAGCTGTTTTTT
NA	TRBV4-3	TRBJ1-2	NA	CASSQEAGLGYGYTF	TGCGCCAGCAGCCAAGAAGCAGGCCTCGGCTATGGCTACACCTTC
NA	TRBV6-5	TRBJ2-7	TRBD2	CASSVRGGPSYEQYF	TGTGCCAGCAGTGTCCGGGGGGGACCTAGCTACGAGCAGTACTTC
NA	TRBV11-2	TRBJ2-5	TRBD2	CASSPSGGAETQYF	TGTGCCAGCAGCCCTAGCGGGGGGGCAGAGACCCAGTACTTC
once	TRBV4-3	TRBJ1-2	TRBD1	CASSQTRDRYYGYTF	TGCGCCAGCAGCCAAACCCGGGACAGATACTATGGCTACACCTTC
NA	TRBV7-9	TRBJ1-2	NA	CASSLALQTGGNGYTF	TGTGCCAGCAGCTTAGCCTTACAGACCGGAGGAAATGGCTACACCTTC
NA	TRBV6-6	TRBJ2-5	NA	CASSRQHQETQYF	TGTGCCAGCAGCCGACAGCATCAAGAGACCCAGTACTTC
NA	TRBV28	TRBJ2-1	NA	CASIGAGSYNEQFF	TGTGCCAGCATAGGCGCGGGATCCTACAATGAGCAGTTCTTC
once	TRBV4-3	TRBJ1-5	NA	CASSQDLGGVSNQPQHF	TGCGCCAGCAGCCAAGACTTAGGGGGGGTTAGCAATCAGCCCCAGCATTTT
NA	TRBV5-1	TRBJ2-2	NA	CASSRTGTPNTGELFF	TGCGCCAGCAGCCGAACCGGGACACCGAACACCGGGGAGCTGTTTTTT
NA	TRBV5-5	TRBJ2-1	NA	CASSFEGVRGNEQFF	TGTGCCAGCAGCTTCGAGGGGGTTAGGGGTAATGAGCAGTTCTTC